Following are 24 T cell receptor beta chains from one sample sequenced in a study of blood T cells in healthy people across ages. The authors ran a second PCR of 7 to 11 cycles using a sample-barcoded 5' primer and a J-beta primer mix. TCRdb re-derived calls from the 5' RACE reads in MiXCR, one entry per CDR3 protein. The sample contains some 370,000 distinct CDR3 sequences, 50% to 60% of which appear only once. The sample comprised blood. Receptors originate from a man between 60 and 70 years old in good health.

The J gene is TRBJ2-5, the V gene TRBV7-9, with 7 positions matching TRBD1. CDR1 is SEHNR and CDR2 is FQNEAQ in the germline V gene (reference sequence). Trimming cost V 6 bases and J 3 bases; bases outside gene matches: 7. The CDR3 totals 14 residues. DNA of the CDR3: TGTGCCAGCAGTAGCGACAGGGACGAAGAGACCCAGTACTTC. This translates into CASSSDRDEETQYF. The full variable domain, in which reference TRBV7-9 and TRBJ2-5 provide the parts outside the CDR3, is DTGVSQNPRHKITKRGQNVTFRCDPISEHNRLYWYRQTLGQGPEFLTYFQNEAQLEKSRLLSDRFSAERPKGSFSTLEIQRTEQGDSAMYLCASSSDRDEETQYFGPGTRLLVL.

This clonotype was seen more than once but under ten times. DNA for the CDR3: TGTGCCAGCAGCTTGGCGGGAAAAAACAATGAGCAGTTCTTC. This codes for CASSLAGKNNEQFF. This sequence joins TRBV11-2 and TRBJ2-1, with a possible D match to TRBD2 (6 bases). The CDR3 spans 14 residues. The V gene lost 3 bases and the J gene lost 5 bases, with 11 bases spanning the gap. Looked up from germline, CDR1 is SGHAT and CDR2 is FQNNGV.

This chain links TRBV20-1 with TRBJ2-7, with TRBD2 matching 10 bases. The germline V gene encodes CDR1 DFQATT and CDR2 SNEGSKA (reference sequence). The V segment lost 0 bases and the J segment 6 bases; nucleotides outside the gene matches: 11. This CDR3 region has 16 residues. The CDR3 region has the DNA TGCAGTGCTAGAGATATGGCGGCTAGCGGGAGCAGCGAGCAGTACTTC. It translates to CSARDMAASGSSEQYF.

DNA of the CDR3: TGCAGCGTTGGTGACAGGGGGCTCGGAAACATTCAGTACTTC. Translating gives CSVGDRGLGNIQYF. The chain carries TRBV29-1 and TRBJ2-7; 10 nucleotides align to TRBD1. Judging by the DNA end, TRBJ2-4 fits better; the J call may be wrong. CDR1 and CDR2 (germline): SQVTM, ANQGSEA. This CDR3 region has 14 residues.

This clonotype was observed at least ten times. An end of the junction differs from the germline gene, which may be a read error. The gene calls are TRBV5-1 and TRBJ2-3; perhaps TRBD1 as D (5 bases). Germline-derived CDR1 and CDR2 are SGHRS and YFSETQ. CDR3 length equals 13 residues. CDR3: CASSLGPADTQYF. DNA for the CDR3: TGTGCCAGCAGCTTGGGGCCGGCAGATACGCAGTATTTT.

This clonotype occurred a few times. The rearrangement joins TRBV2 to TRBJ1-5; 10 nucleotides line up with TRBD1. The ends lost 6 bases at V and 4 bases at J; junction bases unmatched: 6. This CDR3 spans 15 amino acids. Germline values: CDR1 SNHLY, CDR2 FYNNEI. The CDR3 spells CASRDRGRSNQPQHF. CDR3 DNA: TGTGCCAGCAGAGACAGGGGGCGCAGTAATCAGCCCCAGCATTTT. Together with reference TRBV2 and TRBJ1-5, the CDR3 gives the full variable domain: EPEVTQTPSHQVTQMGQEVILRCVPISNHLYFYWYRQILGQKVEFLVSFYNNEISEKSEIFDDQFSVERPDGSNFTLKIRSTKLEDSAMYFCASRDRGRSNQPQHFGDGTRLSIL.

V is TRBV28 and J is TRBJ2-7; no clear D. The J call is uncertain, as TRBJ2-5 better fits the DNA end. Germline loops: CDR1 MDHEN, CDR2 SYDVKM. This CDR3 spans 12 amino acids. The CDR3 nucleotides read TGTGCCAGCACCGCCAGTCTGGAGACCCAGTACTTC. Its protein product is CASTASLETQYF.

The chain uses TRBV5-1 and TRBJ1-1, with TRBD1 matching over 12 bases. Per germline, CDR1 SGHRS and CDR2 YFSETQ. The CDR3 loop spans 16 amino acids. Trimming at V came to 4 bases and at J to 8 bases, leaving 12 bases not matched to a gene. CDR3 sequence: CASSRGQGAGLVEAFF. The DNA for the CDR3 is TGCGCCAGCAGCCGGGGACAGGGGGCCGGCCTAGTCGAAGCTTTCTTT. Combining the CDR3 with reference TRBV5-1 and TRBJ1-1 gives the whole variable domain KAGVTQTPRYLIKTRGQQVTLSCSPISGHRSVSWYQQTPGQGLQFLFEYFSETQRNKGNFPGRFSGRQFSNSRSEMNVSTLELGDSALYLCASSRGQGAGLVEAFFGQGTRLTVV.

This clonotype was counted ten times or more. V and J are TRBV3-1 and TRBJ2-7; 9 bases line up with TRBD1. This CDR3 contains 16 residues. The ends lost 0 bases at V and 5 bases at J; junction bases unmatched: 8. Germline assignment: CDR1 LGHDT and CDR2 YNNKEL (reference sequence). The CDR3 DNA sequence: TGTGCCAGCAGCCAAGAAGGAGGGACAGGGAAGAACGAGCAGTACTTC. Translated: CASSQEGGTGKNEQYF.

The chain combines TRBV5-1 with TRBJ2-7; D is ambiguous. Trimming left V 4 bases short and J 0 bases short, with 14 bases between. This CDR3 is built from 15 residues. The germline CDR1 and CDR2 sequences are SGHRS and YFSETQ. For the CDR3, the DNA is TGCGCCAGCAGCCAGGACGGGCCGTACTCCTACGAGCAGTACTTC. Its translation is CASSQDGPYSYEQYF.

The chain uses TRBV20-1 and TRBJ2-6, with D maybe TRBD2 (5 bases). This CDR3 is 13 amino acids long. Per the germline V gene, CDR1 is DFQATT and CDR2 is SNEGSKA (reference sequence). Trimming took 6 bases from V and 2 from J, leaving 8 bases between them. The CDR3 sequence: CSALTTGANVLTF. As DNA, the CDR3 is TGCAGTGCGCTGACTACTGGGGCCAACGTCCTGACTTTC.

The rearrangement uses TRBV7-2 and TRBJ2-3; 7 nucleotides line up with TRBD1. Germline CDR1 is SGHTA and CDR2 is FQGNSA. After removal of 3 bases from V and 6 bases from J, the junction contained 6 bases not matched to a gene. CDR3 length: 14 residues. CDR3 residues: CASSFPTGIDTQYF. The DNA of the CDR3 is TGTGCCAGCAGCTTCCCGACAGGGATCGATACGCAGTATTTT.

The chain employs TRBV6-5 and TRBJ2-5; 12 bases are a match to TRBD2. V lost 5 bases, J lost 1 base, and 5 bases stayed unmatched. CDR3 size: 16 residues. The V gene's germline CDR1 is MNHEY and CDR2 SVGAGI. The CDR3 nucleotides read TGTGCCAGCAGTAACGGACTAGCGGGGTCCCAAGAGACCCAGTACTTC. It is translated as CASSNGLAGSQETQYF.

This clonotype occurred many times. The chain employs TRBV29-1 and TRBJ2-7, with 9 positions matching TRBD2. The CDR3 has 13 residues. Germline CDR1 reads SQVTM; CDR2 reads ANQGSEA. J gave up 7 bases and V 1 base, and 5 bases lay outside the gene matches. The CDR3 coding sequence is TGCAGCGTTGAAGTCCTAGCGGGACGGGAGCAGTACTTC. As protein: CSVEVLAGREQYF.

The chain uses TRBV12-3 or TRBV12-4 and TRBJ1-4, with no clear D. CDR3 length equals 14 residues. Trimming shortened V by 6 bases and J by 0 bases, and 8 bases separated the two germline ends. The CDR3 loop is CASRRWATNEKLFF. CDR3 DNA: TGTGCCAGCAGAAGATGGGCAACTAATGAAAAACTGTTTTTT.

This clonotype was counted once. The CDR3 bases are TGTGCCACCCGGACAGGGGCATACACCGGGGAGCTGTTTTTT. As protein: CATRTGAYTGELFF. V and J are TRBV6-1 and TRBJ2-2, with 9 bases lining up with TRBD1. J gave up 3 bases and V 10 bases, and 6 bases lay outside the gene matches. This CDR3 spans 14 amino acids. Germline CDR1 reads MNHNS; CDR2 reads SASEGT.

The chain carries TRBV28 and TRBJ1-1; tentatively, D is TRBD1 (5 bases). The CDR3 covers 14 residues. CDR1 is MDHEN, CDR2 SYDVKM, per germline. Trimming cost V 6 bases and J 5 bases, with 16 bases left between them. Here the CDR3 DNA reads TGTGCCAGCAGGGACAACCTTCTAGGAACTGAAGCTTTCTTT. Amino acids: CASRDNLLGTEAFF.

There are a few counts of this clonotype. J is TRBJ1-2 and V is TRBV3-1, with 10 positions matching TRBD1. The CDR3 is 16 amino acids. From germline, CDR1 is LGHDT and CDR2 YNNKEL (reference sequence). V was pared by 0 bases and J by 7 bases, with 8 bases of the junction left unmatched. The CDR3 coding sequence is TGTGCCAGCAGCCAAGAGGGGGGACAGGGGATAAGTGGCTACACCTTC. Translation gives CASSQEGGQGISGYTF.

This clonotype was seen a single time. The chain is built from TRBV28 and TRBJ2-7; no firm D call. Looked up from germline, CDR1 is MDHEN and CDR2 is SYDVKM. This CDR3 has 13 residues. V was pared by 5 bases and J by 7 bases, with 15 bases between. The CDR3 sequence: CASSQTPKGEQYF. CDR3 bases: TGTGCCAGCAGTCAAACTCCCAAGGGTGAGCAGTACTTC.

This chain joins TRBV28 and TRBJ2-5, with a tentative D call TRBD2 (7 bases). The CDR3 contains 15 residues. The V end was cut by 5 bases, the J end by 5 bases, with 18 bases between. Germline V lookup: CDR1 MDHEN, CDR2 SYDVKM. CDR3 sequence (DNA): TGTGCCAGCAGTAATACAGGGTTGGGGGGGGAGACCCAGTACTTC. Translating it yields CASSNTGLGGETQYF. Full variable domain (missing parts from reference TRBV28 and TRBJ2-5): DVKVTQSSRYLVKRTGEKVFLECVQDMDHENMFWYRQDPGLGLRLIYFSYDVKMKEKGDIPEGYSVSREKKERFSLILESASTNQTSMYLCASSNTGLGGETQYFGPGTRLLVL.

The chain uses TRBV5-1 and TRBJ2-3, with D perhaps TRBD1 (6 bases). The CDR3 is made up of 15 amino acids. CDR1 SGHRS and CDR2 YFSETQ come from the germline V gene. With 4 bases removed from V and 0 bases from J, the gap between germline ends came to 12 bases. CDR3 residues: CASSPGQSSTDTQYF. The CDR3, as DNA: TGCGCCAGCAGCCCCGGACAGAGCAGCACAGATACGCAGTATTTT.

The chain combines TRBV20-1 with TRBJ2-7, with a tentative D call TRBD1 (5 bases). Trimming left V 3 bases short and J 2 bases short, with 17 bases between. This CDR3 has 15 residues. CDR1 is DFQATT, CDR2 SNEGSKA, per germline (reference sequence). The CDR3 reads CSASWAGRSTYEQYF. In DNA form, the CDR3 reads TGCAGTGCTAGCTGGGCAGGGCGATCCACCTACGAGCAGTACTTC.

This clonotype was counted between two and nine times. V gene TRBV4-2 combines with J gene TRBJ2-5; no firm D call. The V and J ends lost 3 bases and 1 base respectively, with 9 bases between them. Looked up from germline, CDR1 is LGHNA and CDR2 is YNFKEQ. This CDR3 spans 14 amino acids. In DNA form, the CDR3 reads TGTGCCAGCAGCCAGGCAGACACCCAAGAGACCCAGTACTTC. This gives the protein CASSQADTQETQYF.

The rearrangement joins TRBV30 to TRBJ2-7; D gene uncertain. Germline assignment: CDR1 GTSNPN and CDR2 SVGIG (reference sequence). The CDR3 length is 12 residues. V lost 2 bases and J lost 6, with 11 bases in between. Here the CDR3 reads CAWSTSGREQYF. The CDR3, as DNA: TGTGCCTGGAGTACATCCGGTCGCGAGCAGTACTTC.